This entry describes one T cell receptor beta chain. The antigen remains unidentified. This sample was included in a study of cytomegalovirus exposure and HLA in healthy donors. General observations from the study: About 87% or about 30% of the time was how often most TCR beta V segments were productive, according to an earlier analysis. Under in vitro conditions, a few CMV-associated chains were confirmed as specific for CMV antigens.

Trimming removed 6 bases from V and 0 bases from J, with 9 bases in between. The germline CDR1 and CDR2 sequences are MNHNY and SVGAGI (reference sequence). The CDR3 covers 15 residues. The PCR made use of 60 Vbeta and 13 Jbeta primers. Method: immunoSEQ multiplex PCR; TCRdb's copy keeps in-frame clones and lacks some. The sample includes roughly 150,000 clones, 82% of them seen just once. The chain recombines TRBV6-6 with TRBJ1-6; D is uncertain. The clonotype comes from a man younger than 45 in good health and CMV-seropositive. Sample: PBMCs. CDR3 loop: CASSSDFSYNSPLHF. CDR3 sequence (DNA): TGTGCCAGCAGCTCGGACTTCTCCTATAATTCACCCCTCCACTTT.